This T cell receptor (beta chain) was recovered during a study of post-analysis software for immune sequencing data. Study as a whole: The cohort encompassed relapsing-remitting, secondary progressive and progressive-relapsing multiple sclerosis disease courses. Study-wide results and limits: The F measure placed samples prepared in the same batch into strongly shared clusters. Multiple sclerosis was associated with a significant reduction in normalized Chao1 diversity relative to controls. TRBV5-6, TRBV5-1 and TRBV20-1 belonged to a set of about 5 TRBV segments that were more frequent in patients than controls.

Researchers reported that TCR beta cDNA libraries carried unique molecular identifiers. T cells numbering about 0.85 to 11 million gave rise to some 520,000 cDNA molecules. One entry per CDR3 protein, called by TCRdb with MiXCR from the PCR reads. The sample yields 750,000 to 950,000 distinct CDR3 sequences, about 53% seen once. The CDR3 spans 13 residues. Losses at the gene ends were 9 bases for V and 1 base for J; bases not matched to a gene: 3. CDR1 LNHNV and CDR2 YYDKDF come from the germline V gene (reference sequence). This clonotype has a handful of counts. What it binds is not known. Being one base from a much bigger clone, this may be a read error.

Sequencing was performed on blood. This rearrangement joins TRBV15 to TRBJ2-5, with 9 nucleotides matching TRBD1. The clonotype comes from a girl aged 5-17 years with multiple sclerosis. CDR3 protein: CATKDRGQETQYF. The CDR3 DNA follows: TGTGCCACTAAGGACAGGGGCCAAGAGACCCAGTACTTC. Full variable domain (missing parts from reference TRBV15 and TRBJ2-5): DAMVIQNPRYQVTQFGKPVTLSCSQTLNHNVMYWYQQKSSQAPKLLFHYYDKDFNNEADTPDNFQSRRPNTSFCFLDIRSPGLGDTAMYLCATKDRGQETQYFGPGTRLLVL.